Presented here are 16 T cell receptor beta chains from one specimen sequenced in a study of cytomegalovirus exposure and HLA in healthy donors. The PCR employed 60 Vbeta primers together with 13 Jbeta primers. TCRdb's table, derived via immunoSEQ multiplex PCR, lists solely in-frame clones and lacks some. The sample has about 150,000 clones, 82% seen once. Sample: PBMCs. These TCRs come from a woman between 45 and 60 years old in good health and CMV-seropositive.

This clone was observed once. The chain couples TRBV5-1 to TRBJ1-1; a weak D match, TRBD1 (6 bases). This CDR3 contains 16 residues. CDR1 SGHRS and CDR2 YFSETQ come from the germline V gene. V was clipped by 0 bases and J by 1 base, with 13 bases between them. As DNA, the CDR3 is TGCGCCAGCAGCTTGGCCTTAAGGGACAAGAACACTGAAGCTTTCTTT. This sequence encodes CASSLALRDKNTEAFF.

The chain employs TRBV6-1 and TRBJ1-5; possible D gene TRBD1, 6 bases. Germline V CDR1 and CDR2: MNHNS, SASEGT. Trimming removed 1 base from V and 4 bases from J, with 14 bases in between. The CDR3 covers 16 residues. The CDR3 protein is CASSEDETGPNQPQHF. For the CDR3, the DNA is TGTGCCAGCAGTGAAGACGAGACAGGCCCGAATCAGCCCCAGCATTTT.

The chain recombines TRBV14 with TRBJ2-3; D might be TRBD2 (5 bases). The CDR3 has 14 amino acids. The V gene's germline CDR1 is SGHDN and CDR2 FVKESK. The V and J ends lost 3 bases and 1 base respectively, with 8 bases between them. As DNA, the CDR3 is TGTGCCAGCAGCCACATTAGCGGCACAGATACGCAGTATTTT. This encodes CASSHISGTDTQYF.

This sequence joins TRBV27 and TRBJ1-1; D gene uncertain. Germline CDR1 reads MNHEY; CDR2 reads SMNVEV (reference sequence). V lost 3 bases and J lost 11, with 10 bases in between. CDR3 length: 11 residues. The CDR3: CASSFRSEAFF. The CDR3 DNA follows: TGTGCCAGCAGTTTTAGGTCGGAGGCTTTCTTT.

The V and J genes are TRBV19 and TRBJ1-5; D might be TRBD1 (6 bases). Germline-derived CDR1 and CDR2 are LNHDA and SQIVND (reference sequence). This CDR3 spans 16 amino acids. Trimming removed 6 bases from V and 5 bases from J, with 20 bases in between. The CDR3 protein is CASSFPPTGFHQPQHF. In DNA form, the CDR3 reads TGTGCCAGTAGCTTTCCTCCGACAGGCTTTCATCAGCCCCAGCATTTT. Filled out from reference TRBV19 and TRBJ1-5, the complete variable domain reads DGGITQSPKYLFRKEGQNVTLSCEQNLNHDAMYWYRQDPGQGLRLIYYSQIVNDFQKGDIAEGYSVSREKKESFPLTVTSAQKNPTAFYLCASSFPPTGFHQPQHFGDGTRLSIL.

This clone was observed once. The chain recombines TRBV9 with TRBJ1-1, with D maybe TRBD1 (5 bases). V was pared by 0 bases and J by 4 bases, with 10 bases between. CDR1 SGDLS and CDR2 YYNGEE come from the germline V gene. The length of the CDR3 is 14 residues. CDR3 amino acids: CASSVVPGGTEAFF. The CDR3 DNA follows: TGTGCCAGCAGCGTAGTGCCGGGGGGCACTGAAGCTTTCTTT.

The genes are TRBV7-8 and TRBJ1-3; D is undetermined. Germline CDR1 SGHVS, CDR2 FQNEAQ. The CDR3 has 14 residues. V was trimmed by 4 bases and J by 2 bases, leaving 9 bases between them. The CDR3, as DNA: TGTGCCAGCAGCTCTCACGGGGCTGGAAACACCATATATTTT. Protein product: CASSSHGAGNTIYF.

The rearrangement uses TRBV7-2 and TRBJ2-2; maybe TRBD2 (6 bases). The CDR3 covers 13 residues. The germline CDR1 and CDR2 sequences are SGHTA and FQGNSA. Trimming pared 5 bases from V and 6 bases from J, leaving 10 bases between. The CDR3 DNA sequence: TGTGCCAGCAGCCAATGGGGGGCCGGGGAGCTGTTTTTT. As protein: CASSQWGAGELFF.

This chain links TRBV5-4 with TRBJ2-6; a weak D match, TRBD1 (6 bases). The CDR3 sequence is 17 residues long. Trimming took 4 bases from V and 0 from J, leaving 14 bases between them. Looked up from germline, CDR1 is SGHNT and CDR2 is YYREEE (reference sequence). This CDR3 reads CASSNGQTLSGANVLTF. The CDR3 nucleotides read TGTGCCAGCAGCAACGGACAGACCCTCTCTGGGGCCAACGTCCTGACTTTC.

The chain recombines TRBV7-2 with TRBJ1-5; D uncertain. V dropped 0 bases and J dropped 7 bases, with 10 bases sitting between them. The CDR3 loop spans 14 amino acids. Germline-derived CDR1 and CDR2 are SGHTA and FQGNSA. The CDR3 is CASSLAARGQPQHF. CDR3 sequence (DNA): TGTGCCAGCAGCTTAGCGGCACGGGGACAGCCCCAGCATTTT.

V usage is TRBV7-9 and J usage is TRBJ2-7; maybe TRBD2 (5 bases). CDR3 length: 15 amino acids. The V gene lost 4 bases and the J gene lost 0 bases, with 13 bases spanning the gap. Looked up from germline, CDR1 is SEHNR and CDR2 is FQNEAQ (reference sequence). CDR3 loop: CASSSEVASSYEQYF. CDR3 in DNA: TGTGCCAGCAGCTCGGAGGTGGCCAGCTCCTACGAGCAGTACTTC.

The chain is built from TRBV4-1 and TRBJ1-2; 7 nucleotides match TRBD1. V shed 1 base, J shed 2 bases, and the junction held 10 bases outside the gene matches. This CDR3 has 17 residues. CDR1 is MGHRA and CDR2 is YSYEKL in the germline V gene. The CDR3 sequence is CASSQGGSQTGNYGYTF. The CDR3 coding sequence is TGCGCCAGCAGCCAAGGGGGAAGTCAGACAGGGAACTATGGCTACACCTTC.

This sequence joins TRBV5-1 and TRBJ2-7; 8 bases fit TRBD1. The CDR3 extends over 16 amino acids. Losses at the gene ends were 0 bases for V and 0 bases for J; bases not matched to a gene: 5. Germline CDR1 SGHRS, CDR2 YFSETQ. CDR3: CASSLADRGPSYEQYF. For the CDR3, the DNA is TGCGCCAGCAGCTTGGCCGACAGGGGTCCCTCCTACGAGCAGTACTTC.

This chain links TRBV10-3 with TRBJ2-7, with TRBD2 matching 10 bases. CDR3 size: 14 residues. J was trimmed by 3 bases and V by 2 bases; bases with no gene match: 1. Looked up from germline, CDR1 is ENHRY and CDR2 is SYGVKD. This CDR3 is CAISEERGGYEQYF. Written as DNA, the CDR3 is TGTGCCATCAGTGAGGAGCGGGGGGGCTACGAGCAGTACTTC.

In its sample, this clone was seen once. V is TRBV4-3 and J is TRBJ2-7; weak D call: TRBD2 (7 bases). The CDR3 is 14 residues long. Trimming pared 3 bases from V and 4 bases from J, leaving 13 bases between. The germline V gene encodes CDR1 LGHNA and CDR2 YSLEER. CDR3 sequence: CASSQVRGHYEQYF. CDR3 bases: TGCGCCAGCAGCCAGGTGCGGGGGCATTACGAGCAGTACTTC.

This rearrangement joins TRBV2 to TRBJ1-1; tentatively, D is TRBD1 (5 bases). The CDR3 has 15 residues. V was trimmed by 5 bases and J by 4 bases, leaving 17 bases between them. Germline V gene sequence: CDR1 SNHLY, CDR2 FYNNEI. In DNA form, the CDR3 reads TGTGCCAGCAGTAGGGCAGGGCAAAATGGCACTGAAGCTTTCTTT. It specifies CASSRAGQNGTEAFF.